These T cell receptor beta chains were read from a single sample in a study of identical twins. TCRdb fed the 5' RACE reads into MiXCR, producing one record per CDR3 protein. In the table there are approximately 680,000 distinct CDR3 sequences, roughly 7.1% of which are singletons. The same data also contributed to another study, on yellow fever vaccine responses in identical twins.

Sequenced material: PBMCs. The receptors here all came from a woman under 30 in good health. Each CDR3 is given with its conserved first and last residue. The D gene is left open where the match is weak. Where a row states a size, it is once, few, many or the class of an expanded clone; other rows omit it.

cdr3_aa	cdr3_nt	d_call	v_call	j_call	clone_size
CASRGEATEAFF	TGCGCCAGCAGGGGGGAGGCCACTGAAGCTTTCTTT	-	TRBV5-1	TRBJ1-1	many
CASSLDVRGEKLFF	TGCGCCAGCAGCTTGGATGTCAGGGGGGAAAAACTGTTTTTT	TRBD1	TRBV5-1	TRBJ1-4	-
CASTTSREMRETQYF	TGTGCCAGCACGACTTCGCGGGAGATGAGGGAGACCCAGTACTTC	TRBD2	TRBV28	TRBJ2-5	few
CASSLELAAVYNEQFF	TGTGCCAGCAGCTTAGAACTAGCGGCAGTCTACAATGAGCAGTTCTTC	TRBD2	TRBV7-9	TRBJ2-1	-
CSASPGAENSPLHF	TGCAGTGCTAGCCCAGGGGCTGAAAATTCACCCCTCCACTTT	-	TRBV20-1	TRBJ1-6	many
CASSPRGLAGSNEQFF	TGTGCCAGCAGCCCAAGGGGGCTAGCGGGATCCAATGAGCAGTTCTTC	TRBD2	TRBV4-2	TRBJ2-1	many
CASIGSANEKLFF	TGTGCCAGTATTGGGTCAGCTAATGAAAAACTGTTTTTT	-	TRBV19	TRBJ1-4	-
CASSSRGAETQYF	TGTGCCAGCAGTTCGCGGGGTGCAGAGACCCAGTACTTC	-	TRBV28	TRBJ2-5	few
CASSQGGGRTENTEAFF	TGCGCCAGCAGCCAAGGAGGAGGCAGGACGGAGAACACTGAAGCTTTCTTT	-	TRBV4-1	TRBJ1-1	few
CASSPIGKVETQYF	TGCGCCAGCAGCCCGATAGGGAAGGTAGAGACCCAGTACTTC	-	TRBV5-1	TRBJ2-5	-
CSTTPSGDQVGTDAQYF	TGCAGCACAACTCCTAGCGGGGACCAGGTTGGAACAGATGCGCAGTATTTT	TRBD2	TRBV29-1	TRBJ2-3	-
CAISDRVRGRTASTDTQYF	TGTGCCATCAGTGACCGAGTCCGGGGGCGAACGGCTAGCACAGATACGCAGTATTTT	-	TRBV6-4	TRBJ2-3	many
CAIRTLNTEAFF	TGTGCCATCAGGACATTGAACACTGAAGCTTTCTTT	-	TRBV10-3	TRBJ1-1	few
CSASPQGRGYGYTF	TGCAGTGCTAGTCCACAGGGGAGGGGCTATGGCTACACCTTC	TRBD1	TRBV20-1	TRBJ1-2	many
CSGQDSRTEAFF	TGCAGCGGGCAGGACAGCCGCACTGAAGCTTTCTTT	-	TRBV29-1	TRBJ1-1	-
CASSLGHSEETQYF	TGCGCCAGCAGCTTGGGACACTCAGAGGAGACCCAGTACTTC	-	TRBV5-1	TRBJ2-5	-
CASSQVFRLAVNTGELFF	TGTGCCAGCAGCCAAGTTTTCCGACTAGCGGTGAACACCGGGGAGCTGTTTTTT	TRBD2	TRBV3-1	TRBJ2-2	-
CATSDKTSGSYNEQFF	TGTGCCACCAGTGACAAGACTAGCGGGAGCTACAATGAGCAGTTCTTC	TRBD2	TRBV24-1	TRBJ2-1	many
CASRRALGPYEQYF	TGTGCCAGCAGGCGCGCCCTCGGTCCCTACGAGCAGTACTTC	-	TRBV6-1	TRBJ2-7	many
CSASPGSDYNSPLHF	TGCAGTGCTAGCCCGGGGTCGGACTATAATTCACCCCTCCACTTT	-	TRBV20-1	TRBJ1-6	many
CASRYTSGSSYEQYF	TGTGCCAGCAGATATACTAGCGGGAGTTCCTACGAGCAGTACTTC	TRBD2	TRBV28	TRBJ2-7	few
CASSYSGGRNTGELFF	TGTGCCAGCAGCTATAGCGGGGGGCGGAACACCGGGGAGCTGTTTTTT	TRBD2	TRBV11-2	TRBJ2-2	few
CASSSLATNRYNEQFF	TGTGCCAGCAGCTCTTTAGCGACGAACAGGTACAATGAGCAGTTCTTC	-	TRBV6-1	TRBJ2-1	-
CASSSLGGVYNEQFF	TGTGCCAGCAGCTCCCTGGGGGGTGTCTACAATGAGCAGTTCTTC	-	TRBV6-2/TRBV6-3	TRBJ2-1	few
CSARGGTWGEQPQHF	TGCAGTGCTAGAGGGGGGACTTGGGGAGAGCAGCCCCAGCATTTT	-	TRBV20-1	TRBJ1-5	many
CASSQTAFLGNEQFF	TGTGCCAGCAGCCAGACCGCTTTTTTGGGCAATGAGCAGTTCTTC	-	TRBV12-3/TRBV12-4	TRBJ2-1	-
CASSVAGRANTGELFF	TGTGCCAGCAGCGTAGCGGGCAGGGCGAACACCGGGGAGCTGTTTTTT	-	TRBV9	TRBJ2-2	few
CASSLDRGLGNSEEKLFF	TGCGCCAGCAGCTTGGACCGGGGCTTAGGTAATTCGGAGGAAAAACTGTTTTTT	-	TRBV5-1	TRBJ1-4	-
CASSVATPGLAGDNEQFF	TGTGCCAGCAGCGTAGCTACTCCGGGACTAGCGGGGGACAATGAGCAGTTCTTC	TRBD2	TRBV9	TRBJ2-1	-
CASRVAGVTGELFF	TGTGCCAGCAGGGTAGCGGGAGTCACCGGGGAGCTGTTTTTT	TRBD2	TRBV12-3/TRBV12-4	TRBJ2-2	few
CASSLETGTNTGELFF	TGCGCCAGCAGCTTGGAGACAGGGACGAACACCGGGGAGCTGTTTTTT	TRBD1	TRBV5-1	TRBJ2-2	-
CASSQDPGVDSGANVLTF	TGTGCCAGCAGCCAAGATCCCGGAGTAGACTCTGGGGCCAACGTCCTGACTTTC	-	TRBV3-1	TRBJ2-6	many
CSALYWDRPNTEAFF	TGCAGTGCTCTGTACTGGGACAGACCGAACACTGAAGCTTTCTTT	TRBD1	TRBV20-1	TRBJ1-1	-
CSVVSSGRPNEQFF	TGCAGCGTTGTGTCTAGCGGGAGGCCCAATGAGCAGTTCTTC	TRBD2	TRBV29-1	TRBJ2-1	many
CASSIGQTTDTQYF	TGCGCCAGCAGCATCGGACAGACCACAGATACGCAGTATTTT	-	TRBV5-1	TRBJ2-3	few
CASSRSYLTGTRNYGYTF	TGTGCCAGCAGCCGAAGCTACCTGACCGGGACAAGGAACTATGGCTACACCTTC	-	TRBV3-1	TRBJ1-2	once